This paragraph covers one T cell receptor (beta chain) sequence. Germline V CDR1 and CDR2: LNHDA, SQIVND (reference sequence). The CDR3 runs 13 residues. Trimming stripped 7 bases from V and 3 bases from J, with 10 bases between. The sample belongs to a study of technical replicates of blood from several donors. TCRdb keeps only in-frame clones here, not all; method: immunoSEQ multiplex PCR. This sample has 60,000 to 75,000 clones; 87% occur once, and the top ten carry about 5.5%. This TCR derives from a human donor in good health. Some clones in this sample may be carry-over from other donors' samples. The rearrangement uses TRBV19 and TRBJ1-5, with D uncertain. The specimen was PBMCs. For the CDR3, the DNA is TGTGCCAGTAATTTAGCAGACAATCAGCCCCAGCATTTT. Translation gives CASNLADNQPQHF.